This T cell receptor beta chain came from a study of T cell changes during pregnancy in multiple sclerosis. This clone has just one count. Produced via immunoSEQ multiplex PCR; TCRdb's table is partial and in-frame only. The sample yields some 110,000 clones, roughly nine tenths seen once. V shed 6 bases, J shed 6 bases, and the junction held 8 bases outside the gene matches. Germline lookup yields CDR1 MDHEN and CDR2 SYDVKM. This CDR3 is 14 amino acids long. This chain uses TRBV28 with TRBJ1-5; TRBD1 agrees at 7 bases. The specimen was peripheral blood, collected before pregnancy. This receptor was taken from a female donor with multiple sclerosis, enrolled in a pregnancy study. This CDR3 is CASSSDRVGQPQHF. CDR3 nucleotide sequence: TGTGCCAGCAGCTCCGACAGGGTCGGTCAGCCCCAGCATTTT.